This TCR beta chain was identified in a study of response to subunit inactivated influenza vaccine. TCRdb reprocessed the RT-PCR reads with MiXCR, giving one entry per CDR3 protein. The sample shows 600,000 to 850,000 distinct CDR3 sequences, approximately 14% of them seen only once. This CDR3 spans 12 amino acids. Per germline, CDR1 SGHRS and CDR2 YFSETQ. The trim removed 6 bases at V and 5 bases at J, leaving 2 bases unmatched. Comments on this clonotype: No antigen is known for it.

Study outcomes and limitations: Authors suggested that a seasonal influenza vaccination recruits few new T cells each time.

The specimen was PBMCs from blood, collected approximately 15 days before vaccination. The origin of this receptor is a man in his fifties who received an inactivated influenza vaccine. The chain uses TRBV5-1 and TRBJ2-1; 7 nucleotides align to TRBD1. The CDR3 reads CASKTGDNEQFF. The CDR3 DNA reads as TGCGCCAGCAAAACAGGGGACAATGAGCAGTTCTTC.